This T cell receptor beta chain was obtained from a study of blood T cell repertoires in COVID-19. Across the study: In each case, the material was cDNA or gDNA derived from T cells, B-cell-depleted T cells, or PBMCs.

Between the trimmed V and J ends, which lost 2 bases and 6 bases, there was a span of 13 bases. Germline V gene data show CDR1 as LNHDA and CDR2 as SQIVND (reference sequence). The CDR3 is 14 amino acids. Using immunoSEQ multiplex PCR, the repertoire was profiled, and TCRdb retains in-frame clones only, with some absent. Among a few hundred thousand clones listed, about 90% were seen once. The clonotype originates from a man between 18 and 35 years old with active or convalescent COVID-19. Sequencing was carried out using peripheral blood. This chain uses TRBV19 with TRBJ1-2; unclear D gene. The CDR3: CASSINRGYDGYTF. The CDR3 nucleotides are TGTGCCAGTAGTATAAATAGAGGTTATGATGGCTACACCTTC.